Listed below are T cell receptor beta chains from one sample, sequenced in a study of beta chain features in type 1 diabetes. TCRdb keeps only in-frame clones here, not all; method: immunoSEQ multiplex PCR. The data contain some 99,000 clones, 30% to 40% of them seen just once; the ten biggest clones take up about 0.07%. Sequenced material: stem cell memory CD4+ T cells from blood. The receptors were gathered from a woman under 30 in good health. Each CDR3 is given without its conserved first and last residue.

v_call	cdr3_length	j_call	cdr3_aa
TRBV5-1	12	TRBJ2-7	ASSFTTGTYEQY
TRBV4-3	13	TRBJ1-5	ASSQVEGARQPQH
TRBV11-2	14	TRBJ1-5	ASSTGRSEGNQPQH
TRBV19	14	TRBJ2-5	ASSMLPGRGEETQY
TRBV9	13	TRBJ2-1	ASSPGMISYNEQF
TRBV5-1	15	TRBJ2-6	ASRDFQQGSGANVLT
TRBV4-1	17	TRBJ2-1	ASSQTRLGTSGRYNEQF
TRBV19	13	TRBJ1-4	ASSTDPRAGEKLF
TRBV9	15	TRBJ2-7	ASSARLAGGPSYEQY
TRBV20-1	7	TRBJ2-1	SWANEQF
TRBV28	12	TRBJ1-5	ASIQQGRRQPQH
TRBV13	10	TRBJ2-7	ASSLLRAMQY
TRBV28	12	TRBJ1-2	ASSLVSGNYGYT
TRBV2	13	TRBJ2-3	ASRLTGTGIDTQY
TRBV5-1	12	TRBJ2-7	ASRTMTEAYEQY
TRBV11-2	12	TRBJ2-5	ASSYNRGQGAQY
TRBV18	15	TRBJ2-3	ASSPPVIAGATDTQY